This T cell receptor (beta chain) was found in a study of radiotherapy plus CTLA-4 blockade in lung cancer. The table came from immunoSEQ multiplex PCR; TCRdb's copy has only in-frame clones and leaves some out. The data contain around 65,000 clones, 77% of them singletons. Trimming took 5 bases from V and 7 from J, leaving 12 bases between them. The germline V gene encodes CDR1 SGHKS and CDR2 YYEKEE (reference sequence). This CDR3 has 13 residues. Sequencing was performed on peripheral blood, taken from a patient treated with radiotherapy plus ipilimumab. The rearrangement uses TRBV5-5 and TRBJ2-2; TRBD2 is a possible D gene (6 bases). The receptor was isolated from a human donor with non-small cell lung cancer who had a complete response to radiotherapy plus ipilimumab. CDR3 protein: CASSLEGSGELFF. DNA of the CDR3: TGTGCCAGCAGTCTGGAGGGAAGCGGGGAGCTGTTTTTT.